A single sample is the source of the 14 T cell receptor beta chains below, sequenced in a study of blood T cell repertoires in COVID-19. Sequencing used immunoSEQ multiplex PCR; TCRdb keeps in-frame clones, though not all of them. The data show about 74,000 clones, around 70% seen once. Sequencing input: peripheral blood. The source of these receptors is a man aged 70 or older with acute or convalescent COVID-19.

This chain joins TRBV27 and TRBJ2-4; D may be TRBD2 (6 bases). This CDR3 contains 20 residues. The germline gives CDR1 MNHEY, CDR2 SMNVEV (reference sequence). The V gene lost 2 bases and the J gene lost 0 bases, with 23 bases spanning the gap. The CDR3 bases are TGTGCCAGCAGTTTAGACCTGGGACGGACTAATCCCCTAGCCAAAAACATTCAGTACTTC. It encodes CASSLDLGRTNPLAKNIQYF.

J is TRBJ2-7 and V is TRBV24-1; TRBD2 aligns across 10 bases. This CDR3 is 17 amino acids long. CDR1 KGHDR and CDR2 SFDVKD come from the germline V gene. V was pared by 0 bases and J by 5 bases, with 9 bases of the junction left unmatched. CDR3 bases: TGTGCCACCAGTGATTTGCGGGCTAGCGGGAGCTTCCACGAGCAGTACTTC. Translation gives CATSDLRASGSFHEQYF.

V usage is TRBV7-2 and J usage is TRBJ1-2; 7 bases are shared with TRBD1. The CDR3 spans 13 residues. The V gene's germline CDR1 is SGHTA and CDR2 FQGNSA. The J segment lost 8 bases and the V segment lost 5 bases, leaving 8 bases of the junction unmatched. Here the CDR3 reads CASSHNRGDGYTF. Written as DNA, the CDR3 is TGTGCCAGCAGCCATAACAGGGGCGACGGCTACACCTTC.

V is TRBV5-1 and J is TRBJ2-5; 7 bases align to TRBD2. From germline, CDR1 is SGHRS and CDR2 YFSETQ. CDR3 length equals 16 residues. The V and J ends lost 3 bases and 0 bases, in that order; junction bases with no gene match: 8. The CDR3 spells CASSSRSSGDQETQYF. DNA of the CDR3: TGCGCCAGCAGCTCCAGGTCTAGCGGAGACCAAGAGACCCAGTACTTC.

The genes are TRBV12-3 or TRBV12-4 and TRBJ1-2; 9 bases fit TRBD1. There are 12 residues in the CDR3. Trimming cost V 4 bases and J 8 bases; bases outside gene matches: 2. The CDR3 region is CASSWTGVGYTF. CDR3 coding DNA: TGTGCCAGCAGTTGGACAGGGGTCGGCTACACCTTC.

The chain employs TRBV6-5 and TRBJ1-5; 7 positions agree with TRBD1. With V trimmed by 8 bases and J by 3 bases, 7 bases remained unmatched. Germline lookup yields CDR1 MNHEY and CDR2 SVGAGI. The CDR3 has 14 residues. The DNA for the CDR3 is TGTGCCAGCTACGAAGGGGGCCTCAATCAGCCCCAGCATTTT. Its protein is CASYEGGLNQPQHF.

This rearrangement joins TRBV5-1 to TRBJ1-3; maybe TRBD1 (6 bases). This CDR3 spans 14 amino acids. Germline CDR1 SGHRS, CDR2 YFSETQ. V was pared by 0 bases and J by 4 bases, with 8 bases between. CDR3 DNA sequence: TGCGCCAGCAGCTTGGAAACAGGGGGAAACACCATATATTTT. This gives the protein CASSLETGGNTIYF. Full variable domain (outside the CDR3, taken from reference TRBV5-1 and TRBJ1-3): KAGVTQTPRYLIKTRGQQVTLSCSPISGHRSVSWYQQTPGQGLQFLFEYFSETQRNKGNFPGRFSGRQFSNSRSEMNVSTLELGDSALYLCASSLETGGNTIYFGEGSWLTVV.

This clone has only one observation. This chain joins TRBV28 and TRBJ2-7; D is ambiguous. Germline V gene sequence: CDR1 MDHEN, CDR2 SYDVKM. CDR3 length equals 14 residues. Deletions cut 1 base from V and 5 bases from J, with 12 bases between. DNA of the CDR3: TGTGCCAGCAGTTTATTCCCTTCTAGAAACGAGCAGTACTTC. Residues: CASSLFPSRNEQYF.

The chain recombines TRBV27 with TRBJ2-3; D might be TRBD1 (6 bases). The CDR3 runs to 19 residues. CDR1 and CDR2 (germline): MNHEY, SMNVEV (reference sequence). Deletions cut 6 bases from V and 7 bases from J, with 32 bases between. This chain's CDR3 is CASRPQGGPAPAAHNTQYF. CDR3 nucleotides: TGTGCCAGCAGACCACAGGGCGGGCCGGCCCCAGCGGCACATAATACGCAGTATTTT.

This clone was seen a single time. CDR3 in amino acids: CASSARTGGHDEQYF. The CDR3, as DNA: TGTGCCAGTAGTGCCCGGACAGGGGGCCACGACGAGCAGTACTTC. This rearrangement joins TRBV19 to TRBJ2-7, with 11 bases fitting TRBD1. V trimming: 5 bases; J trimming: 5 bases; junction bases outside the gene matches: 8. Germline CDR1 is LNHDA and CDR2 is SQIVND (reference sequence). The CDR3 runs to 15 residues.

V gene TRBV24-1 combines with J gene TRBJ2-5, with 12 bases matching TRBD2. The CDR3 has 16 residues. The J segment lost 5 bases and the V segment lost 5 bases, leaving 8 bases of the junction unmatched. CDR1 is KGHDR and CDR2 is SFDVKD in the germline V gene. CDR3 coding DNA: TGTGCCACCAGTGCCGGACTAGCGGGATGGGGGGAGACCCAGTACTTC. It yields the protein CATSAGLAGWGETQYF.

V is TRBV19 and J is TRBJ1-5; D is possibly TRBD1 (5 bases). There are 14 residues in the CDR3. The germline V gene encodes CDR1 LNHDA and CDR2 SQIVND (reference sequence). Trimming removed 5 bases from V and 4 bases from J, with 12 bases in between. The CDR3 DNA sequence: TGTGCCAGTAGTGGGGCGGATGGGAATCAGCCCCAGCATTTT. This sequence encodes CASSGADGNQPQHF.

The rearrangement joins TRBV24-1 to TRBJ2-1; D may be TRBD2 (6 bases). V lost 4 bases and J lost 3, with 12 bases in between. This CDR3 is 15 amino acids long. Per the germline V gene, CDR1 is KGHDR and CDR2 is SFDVKD. The CDR3 loop reads CATSERDPDYNEQFF. Here the CDR3 DNA reads TGTGCCACCAGTGAGCGGGATCCAGACTACAATGAGCAGTTCTTC.

The chain couples TRBV9 to TRBJ2-3; 9 bases are a match to TRBD2. V lost 4 bases and J lost 4; bases outside the gene matches: 13. Germline CDR1 SGDLS, CDR2 YYNGEE. This CDR3 has 17 amino acids. The CDR3 spells CASSPGGAGGIADTQYF. The CDR3 DNA sequence: TGTGCCAGCAGCCCGGGCGGAGCGGGAGGAATCGCAGATACGCAGTATTTT.